This T cell receptor beta chain was sequenced during a study of cytomegalovirus exposure and HLA in healthy donors. Researchers ran the PCR with 60 Vbeta and 13 Jbeta primers. Data came from immunoSEQ multiplex PCR; TCRdb stores just in-frame clones and leaves some out. The repertoire includes more than 150,000 clones, roughly 80% of them detected once, and around 3.9% sits in the top ten. On this clone: The antigen remains unidentified.

Regarding the study as a whole: Later on, a genetic analysis was performed. It linked a missense variant in DCLRE1C with V- and J-gene trimming of TCR beta.

Germline assignment: CDR1 LNHDA and CDR2 SQIVND (reference sequence). This CDR3 spans 13 amino acids. The germline V and J ends were trimmed by 3 bases and 9 bases, with 14 bases remaining between them. The V gene is TRBV19, the J gene TRBJ1-1; no reliable D call. This TCR derives from a man aged 50 or older in good health and CMV-seronegative. Material for sequencing was PBMCs. The CDR3 bases are TGTGCCAGTAGTATCGAGCGGAAAAATAAAGCTTTCTTT. It is translated as CASSIERKNKAFF.